The 27 T cell receptor beta chains below all came from one sample that was sequenced in a study of a mutant IDH1 vaccine in newly diagnosed glioma. These receptors lack a known antigen. As to time point: week 11, during vaccination. Every vaccination contained 300 ug of the mutant IDH1 20-mer peptide and was paired with topical imiquimod. Some clones are missing from TCRdb's copy, which holds only in-frame ones; the method was immunoSEQ multiplex PCR. The sample yields around 26,000 clones, 55% to 75% seen once. This specimen consisted of peripheral blood mononuclear cells (PBMCs), obtained from a glioma patient whose treatment included an IDH1 peptide vaccine. These receptors originate from a man aged 18 to 30 with glioma. Some clones in this sample may be carry-over from other donors' samples.

This clone was counted between two and nine times. This chain connects TRBV7-9 to TRBJ1-5; D is perhaps TRBD1 (5 bases). Trimming cost V 1 base and J 2 bases, with 9 bases left between them. The CDR3 extends over 15 amino acids. The germline gives CDR1 SEHNR, CDR2 FQNEAQ (reference sequence). The CDR3 nucleotides are TGTGCCAGCAGCTTAGGGGCGGGGGGCAATCAGCCCCAGCATTTT. This gives the protein CASSLGAGGNQPQHF.

There are a few counts of this clone. The chain recombines TRBV7-2 with TRBJ1-1; no firm D call. The CDR3 covers 12 residues. Trimming stripped 0 bases from V and 6 bases from J, with 5 bases between. Germline CDR1 reads SGHTA; CDR2 reads FQGNSA. The CDR3 nucleotides are TGTGCCAGCAGCTTAGCGTTGGCTGAAGCTTTCTTT. Translating it yields CASSLALAEAFF.

The V call is TRBV6-5, the J call TRBJ2-3, with D uncertain. The CDR3 is 15 residues long. V lost 6 bases and J lost 2, with 15 bases in between. Germline lookup yields CDR1 MNHEY and CDR2 SVGAGI. DNA of the CDR3: TGTGCCAGCAGCATGTCTGGAGTCATCACAGATACGCAGTATTTT. Its translation is CASSMSGVITDTQYF.

The chain's CDR3 is CASSLGLTPNEQYF. Written as DNA, the CDR3 is TGTGCCAGCAGCCTGGGGCTCACCCCGAACGAGCAGTACTTC. V usage is TRBV5-4 and J usage is TRBJ2-7, with TRBD1 as a possible D gene (5 bases). This CDR3 contains 14 residues. Trimming cost V 4 bases and J 5 bases, with 16 bases left between them. From germline, CDR1 is SGHNT and CDR2 YYREEE (reference sequence). Variable domain in full (rest from reference TRBV5-4 and TRBJ2-7): ETGVTQSPTHLIKTRGQQVTLRCSSQSGHNTVSWYQQALGQGPQFIFQYYREEENGRGNFPPRFSGLQFPNYSSELNVNALELDDSALYLCASSLGLTPNEQYFGPGTRLTVT.

This clone has just a few counts. This rearrangement joins TRBV19 to TRBJ1-3; weak D call: TRBD1 (6 bases). Germline V CDR1 and CDR2: LNHDA, SQIVND (reference sequence). Trimming cost V 4 bases and J 2 bases, with 15 bases left between them. The CDR3 runs to 16 residues. The DNA for the CDR3 is TGTGCCAGTAGTACGACCGGCGGGGGGCCTGGAAACACCATATATTTT. As protein: CASSTTGGGPGNTIYF.

The chain combines TRBV7-2 with TRBJ2-5, with 10 positions matching TRBD2. Germline trimming cut 4 bases from V and 6 bases from J; bases unmatched to any gene: 14. The CDR3 sequence is 17 residues long. The germline V gene has CDR1 SGHTA and CDR2 FQGNSA. The CDR3 loop is CASSSRASGGAGKTQYF. The CDR3 DNA sequence: TGTGCCAGCAGCTCCCGGGCAAGCGGGGGGGCCGGGAAGACCCAGTACTTC.

The J gene is TRBJ2-5, the V gene TRBV2; possibly TRBD1 for D (5 bases). Trimming cost V 8 bases and J 3 bases, with 13 bases left between them. The CDR3 runs 13 residues. Germline V gene sequence: CDR1 SNHLY, CDR2 FYNNEI. The CDR3 reads CASLGIGEETQYF. CDR3 coding DNA: TGTGCCAGCTTAGGCATAGGGGAAGAGACCCAGTACTTC. Looking up the rest from reference TRBV2 and TRBJ2-5 gives the full variable domain: EPEVTQTPSHQVTQMGQEVILRCVPISNHLYFYWYRQILGQKVEFLVSFYNNEISEKSEIFDDQFSVERPDGSNFTLKIRSTKLEDSAMYFCASLGIGEETQYFGPGTRLLVL.

J is TRBJ2-7 and V is TRBV6-6, with 10 positions matching TRBD2. With 8 bases clipped from V and 3 bases from J, the junction kept 13 bases outside the gene matches. Per the germline V gene, CDR1 is MNHNY and CDR2 is SVGAGI (reference sequence). The CDR3 has 16 residues. Written as DNA, the CDR3 is TGTGCCAGCTTTGGGACTAGCGTACCTCCGCTCTACGAGCAGTACTTC. It translates to CASFGTSVPPLYEQYF.

The genes are TRBV2 and TRBJ2-5; D may be TRBD2 (7 bases). The end of the DNA aligns better with TRBJ2-7, so the J call may be wrong. The CDR3 covers 15 residues. Germline CDR1 and CDR2: SNHLY and FYNNEI. CDR3 DNA sequence: TGTGCCAGCATCCCTAGGGGGACTAACTCCTACGAGCAGTACTTC. Translating it yields CASIPRGTNSYEQYF.

This chain links TRBV6-6 with TRBJ2-7, with D unclear. V was shortened by 6 bases and J by 0 bases, with 12 bases between the two germline ends. From germline, CDR1 is MNHNY and CDR2 SVGAGI (reference sequence). The CDR3 is made up of 14 amino acids. CDR3 nucleotides: TGTGCCAGCAGAAAGGAATTCCTCTCCTACGAGCAGTACTTC. Protein product: CASRKEFLSYEQYF.

The chain employs TRBV4-3 and TRBJ1-1; the D is unclear. Trimming removed 0 bases at V and 4 bases at J, with 12 bases between. Germline V gene data show CDR1 as LGHNA and CDR2 as YSLEER. The CDR3 loop spans 15 amino acids. CDR3 DNA: TGCGCCAGCAGCCAAGATAGGACCGGGGTCACTGAAGCTTTCTTT. This translates into CASSQDRTGVTEAFF.

The chain joins TRBV9 to TRBJ2-1, with TRBD2 matching 7 bases. The V segment lost 3 bases and the J segment 7 bases; nucleotides outside the gene matches: 7. Germline CDR1 reads SGDLS; CDR2 reads YYNGEE. CDR3 length: 14 amino acids. The CDR3 region is CASSAGGEGNEQFF. In DNA, the CDR3 is TGTGCCAGCAGCGCCGGAGGGGAGGGGAATGAGCAGTTCTTC.

This chain uses TRBV5-8 with TRBJ1-5, with D hard to call. Trimming removed 4 bases at V and 2 bases at J, with 10 bases between. The germline V gene encodes CDR1 SGHTS and CDR2 YDEGEE. This CDR3 contains 14 residues. In DNA form, the CDR3 reads TGTGCCAGCAGCCCGGAATGGGGCAATCAGCCCCAGCATTTT. Translation: CASSPEWGNQPQHF.

The chain recombines TRBV7-2 with TRBJ2-7; unclear D gene. The CDR3 covers 12 residues. Germline values: CDR1 SGHTA, CDR2 FQGNSA. V shed 0 bases and J shed 2 bases, with 2 bases lying between them. The CDR3 nucleotides are TGTGCCAGCAGCTTAGCTCCCTACGAGCAGTACTTC. Translated, it gives CASSLAPYEQYF.

This clone was found a few times. This chain uses TRBV10-3 with TRBJ1-4, with D uncertain. Germline CDR1 and CDR2: ENHRY and SYGVKD. The CDR3 covers 13 residues. The V gene lost 4 bases and the J gene lost 7 bases, with 10 bases spanning the gap. CDR3 sequence (DNA): TGTGCCATCAGTGGGGGATCTGGTGAAAAACTGTTTTTT. Translating it yields CAISGGSGEKLFF.

V gene TRBV5-1 combines with J gene TRBJ2-3; TRBD2 matches 10 bases. Germline values: CDR1 SGHRS, CDR2 YFSETQ. Trimming cost V 1 base and J 3 bases; bases outside gene matches: 8. The CDR3 covers 17 residues. CDR3 bases: TGCGCCAGCAGCTTGTGGAGCGGGGGGGCCAGTACAGATACGCAGTATTTT. Protein product: CASSLWSGGASTDTQYF.

The chain links TRBV6-5 to TRBJ1-2; possible D gene TRBD1, 6 bases. The germline V and J ends were trimmed by 5 bases and 3 bases, with 16 bases remaining between them. The CDR3 contains 15 residues. Germline loops: CDR1 MNHEY, CDR2 SVGAGI. CDR3 amino acids: CASSHGTSSHYGYTF. As DNA, the CDR3 is TGTGCCAGCAGTCATGGGACATCTTCCCACTATGGCTACACCTTC.

The V and J genes are TRBV11-2 and TRBJ1-1; a possible D gene is TRBD1 (5 bases). This CDR3 contains 15 residues. Germline V gives CDR1 SGHAT, CDR2 FQNNGV. V was trimmed by 1 base and J by 3 bases, leaving 12 bases between them. CDR3 region: CASSLVAGRHTEAFF. CDR3 in DNA: TGTGCCAGCAGCTTAGTAGCGGGGCGCCACACTGAAGCTTTCTTT.

With respect to this clone: An end of the junction differs from the germline gene, which may be a read error. The V call is TRBV2, the J call TRBJ1-2; D uncertain. The CDR3 runs to 11 residues. The germline V gene encodes CDR1 SNHLY and CDR2 FYNNEI. The CDR3 loop reads CASREARGYTF. The CDR3 nucleotides read TGTGCCAGCCGTGAAGCGAGGGGCTACACCTTC. The whole variable domain, remainder taken from reference TRBV2 and TRBJ1-2, is EPEVTQTPSHQVTQMGQEVILRCVPISNHLYFYWYRQILGQKVEFLVSFYNNEISEKSEIFDDQFSVERPDGSNFTLKIRSTKLEDSAMYFCASREARGYTFGSGTRLTVV.

The chain joins TRBV6-6 to TRBJ2-6; no clear D. Germline CDR1 MNHNY, CDR2 SVGAGI (reference sequence). The ends were cut back, 4 bases at V and 0 bases at J, with 7 bases in the middle. The CDR3 is 15 amino acids. The chain's CDR3 is CASSLHHSGANVLTF. The CDR3 DNA reads as TGTGCCAGCAGTTTGCACCACTCTGGGGCCAACGTCCTGACTTTC.

The V call is TRBV5-1, the J call TRBJ2-1; D is unresolved. In germline, CDR1 is SGHRS, CDR2 YFSETQ. The ends were cut back, 4 bases at V and 1 base at J, with 12 bases in the middle. The CDR3 extends over 15 amino acids. The CDR3 here is CASSVTLESYNEQFF. Here the CDR3 DNA reads TGCGCCAGCAGCGTGACCCTGGAGTCCTACAATGAGCAGTTCTTC. Full variable domain (remainder filled in from reference TRBV5-1 and TRBJ2-1): KAGVTQTPRYLIKTRGQQVTLSCSPISGHRSVSWYQQTPGQGLQFLFEYFSETQRNKGNFPGRFSGRQFSNSRSEMNVSTLELGDSALYLCASSVTLESYNEQFFGPGTRLTVL.

V and J are TRBV19 and TRBJ2-7; 10 bases line up with TRBD2. Trimming cost V 3 bases and J 4 bases; bases outside gene matches: 15. The CDR3 spans 18 residues. CDR1 LNHDA and CDR2 SQIVND come from the germline V gene (reference sequence). The CDR3 sequence: CASSIGIPSGSGSYEQYF. The CDR3 DNA sequence: TGTGCCAGTAGTATTGGGATTCCTAGCGGGAGTGGTAGTTACGAGCAGTACTTC. The entire variable domain, with the rest obtained from reference TRBV19 and TRBJ2-7, is as follows: DGGITQSPKYLFRKEGQNVTLSCEQNLNHDAMYWYRQDPGQGLRLIYYSQIVNDFQKGDIAEGYSVSREKKESFPLTVTSAQKNPTAFYLCASSIGIPSGSGSYEQYFGPGTRLTVT.

This chain joins TRBV27 and TRBJ2-7; D perhaps matches TRBD1 (5 bases). The V and J ends lost 3 bases and 2 bases respectively, with 17 bases between them. The CDR3 sequence is 16 residues long. Germline V gene data show CDR1 as MNHEY and CDR2 as SMNVEV (reference sequence). CDR3: CASSFQGAVNPYEQYF. Here the CDR3 DNA reads TGTGCCAGCAGTTTCCAGGGTGCTGTTAATCCCTACGAGCAGTACTTC.

The V call is TRBV19, the J call TRBJ2-7, with 8 bases identical to TRBD1. V shed 4 bases and J 1 base; nucleotides not matched to a gene: 3. The CDR3 sequence is 14 residues long. Looked up from germline, CDR1 is LNHDA and CDR2 is SQIVND (reference sequence). In nucleotides, the CDR3 is TGTGCCAGTAGTAAGGGACAGGCTTCCTACGAGCAGTACTTC. Translated: CASSKGQASYEQYF.

The rearrangement links TRBV7-9 to TRBJ2-7, with 13 bases lining up with TRBD2. The CDR3 consists of 14 residues. V shed 4 bases and J 6 bases; nucleotides not matched to a gene: 3. Germline V gives CDR1 SEHNR, CDR2 FQNEAQ (reference sequence). This chain's CDR3 is CASSSGLAGVEQYF. The CDR3 region has the DNA TGTGCCAGCAGCTCTGGACTAGCGGGAGTCGAGCAGTACTTC.

Written as DNA, the CDR3 is TGTGCCAGCAAAACCGGGACAGGGGGGGCAAAACTGTTTTTT. It translates to CASKTGTGGAKLFF. The chain joins TRBV2 to TRBJ1-4; TRBD1 aligns across 11 bases. Germline CDR1 is SNHLY and CDR2 is FYNNEI. The CDR3 runs 14 residues. V dropped 7 bases and J dropped 10; count of bases not matched to a gene: 8.

The chain uses TRBV6-5 and TRBJ2-7, with D possibly being TRBD1 (8 bases). Germline V gene data show CDR1 as MNHEY and CDR2 as SVGAGI. The CDR3 contains 14 residues. Trimming took off 5 bases at V and 3 bases at J, with 14 bases between the two ends. The CDR3 loop reads CASSLQGGYYEQYF. CDR3 sequence (DNA): TGTGCCAGCAGTCTACAGGGGGGGTACTACGAGCAGTACTTC.